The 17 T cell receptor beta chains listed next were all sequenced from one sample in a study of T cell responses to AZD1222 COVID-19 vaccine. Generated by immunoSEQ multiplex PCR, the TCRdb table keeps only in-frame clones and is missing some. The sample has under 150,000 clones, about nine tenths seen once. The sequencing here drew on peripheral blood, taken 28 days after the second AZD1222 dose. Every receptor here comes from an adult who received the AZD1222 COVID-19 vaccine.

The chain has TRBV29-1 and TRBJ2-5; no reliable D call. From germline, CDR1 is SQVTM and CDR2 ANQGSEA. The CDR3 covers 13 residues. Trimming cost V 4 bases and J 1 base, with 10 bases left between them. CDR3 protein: CSVVEGPQETQYF. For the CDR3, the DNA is TGCAGCGTTGTGGAAGGGCCCCAAGAGACCCAGTACTTC.

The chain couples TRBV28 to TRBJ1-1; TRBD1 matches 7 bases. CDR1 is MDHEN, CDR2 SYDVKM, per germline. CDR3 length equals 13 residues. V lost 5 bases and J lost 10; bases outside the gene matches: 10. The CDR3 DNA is TGTGCCAGCAGTAATCGGGACAGTTATCGAGCTTTCTTT. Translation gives CASSNRDSYRAFF.

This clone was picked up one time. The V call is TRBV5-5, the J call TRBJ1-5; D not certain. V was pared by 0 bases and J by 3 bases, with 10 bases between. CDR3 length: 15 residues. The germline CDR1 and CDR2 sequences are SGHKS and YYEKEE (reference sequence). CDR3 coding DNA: TGTGCCAGCAGCTTGGTAAGGGCAGACAATCAGCCCCAGCATTTT. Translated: CASSLVRADNQPQHF.

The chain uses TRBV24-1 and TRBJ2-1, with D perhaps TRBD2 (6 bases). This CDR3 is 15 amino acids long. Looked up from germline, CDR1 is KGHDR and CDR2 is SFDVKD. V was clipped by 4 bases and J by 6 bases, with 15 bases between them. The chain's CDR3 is CATSEPRGGLNEQFF. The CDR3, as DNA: TGTGCCACCAGTGAACCCCGCGGAGGGCTCAATGAGCAGTTCTTC.

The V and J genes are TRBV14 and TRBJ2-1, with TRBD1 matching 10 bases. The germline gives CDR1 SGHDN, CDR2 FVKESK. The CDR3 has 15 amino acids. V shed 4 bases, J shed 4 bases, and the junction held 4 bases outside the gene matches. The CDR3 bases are TGTGCCAGCAGCCTACCGGGACAGGGGTACAATGAGCAGTTCTTC. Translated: CASSLPGQGYNEQFF.

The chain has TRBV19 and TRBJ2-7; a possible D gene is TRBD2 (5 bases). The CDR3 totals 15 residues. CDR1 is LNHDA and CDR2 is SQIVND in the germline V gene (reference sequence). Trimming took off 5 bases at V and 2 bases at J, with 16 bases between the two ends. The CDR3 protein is CASSPSRGGAYEQYF. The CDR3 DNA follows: TGTGCCAGTAGTCCCAGCCGGGGTGGGGCCTACGAGCAGTACTTC.

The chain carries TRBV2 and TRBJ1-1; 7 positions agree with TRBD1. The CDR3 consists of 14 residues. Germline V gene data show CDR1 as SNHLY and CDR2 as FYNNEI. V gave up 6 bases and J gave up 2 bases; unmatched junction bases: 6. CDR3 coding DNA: TGTGCCAGCAGGGACGACAGGGATAACACTGAAGCTTTCTTT. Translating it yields CASRDDRDNTEAFF. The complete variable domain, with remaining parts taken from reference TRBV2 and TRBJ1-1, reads EPEVTQTPSHQVTQMGQEVILRCVPISNHLYFYWYRQILGQKVEFLVSFYNNEISEKSEIFDDQFSVERPDGSNFTLKIRSTKLEDSAMYFCASRDDRDNTEAFFGQGTRLTVV.

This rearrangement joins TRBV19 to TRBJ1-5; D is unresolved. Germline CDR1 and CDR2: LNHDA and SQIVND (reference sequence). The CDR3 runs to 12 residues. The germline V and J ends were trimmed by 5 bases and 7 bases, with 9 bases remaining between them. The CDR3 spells CASSELWQPQHF. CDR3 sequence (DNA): TGTGCCAGTAGTGAGCTTTGGCAGCCCCAGCATTTT.

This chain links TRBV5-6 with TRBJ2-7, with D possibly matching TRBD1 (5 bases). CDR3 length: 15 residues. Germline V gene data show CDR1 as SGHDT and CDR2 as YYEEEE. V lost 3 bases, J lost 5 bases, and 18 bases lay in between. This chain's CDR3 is CASSSPQGRIDEQYF. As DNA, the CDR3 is TGTGCCAGCAGCTCGCCTCAGGGTCGCATCGACGAGCAGTACTTC.

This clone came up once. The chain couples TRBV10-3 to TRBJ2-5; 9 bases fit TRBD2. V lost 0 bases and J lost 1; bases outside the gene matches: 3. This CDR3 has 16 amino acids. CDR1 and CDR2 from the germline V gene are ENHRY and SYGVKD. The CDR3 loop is CAISESLRGGQETQYF. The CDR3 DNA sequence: TGTGCCATCAGTGAGTCTTTGCGGGGGGGCCAAGAGACCCAGTACTTC.

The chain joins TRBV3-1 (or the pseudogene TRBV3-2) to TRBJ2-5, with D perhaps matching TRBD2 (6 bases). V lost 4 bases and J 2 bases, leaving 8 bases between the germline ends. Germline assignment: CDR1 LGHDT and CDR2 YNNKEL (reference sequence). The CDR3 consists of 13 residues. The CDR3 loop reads CASSRSGQETQYF. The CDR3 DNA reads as TGTGCCAGCAGCCGGAGCGGGCAAGAGACCCAGTACTTC.

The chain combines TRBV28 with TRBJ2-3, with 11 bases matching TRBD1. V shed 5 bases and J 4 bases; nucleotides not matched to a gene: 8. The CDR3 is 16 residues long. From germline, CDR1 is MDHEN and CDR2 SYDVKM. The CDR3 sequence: CASSTPGTGGSDTQYF. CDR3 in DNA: TGTGCCAGCAGTACCCCCGGGACAGGGGGGTCAGATACGCAGTATTTT.

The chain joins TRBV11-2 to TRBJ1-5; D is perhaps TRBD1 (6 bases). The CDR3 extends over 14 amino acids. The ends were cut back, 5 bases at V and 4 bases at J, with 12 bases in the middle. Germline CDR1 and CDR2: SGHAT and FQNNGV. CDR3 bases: TGTGCCAGCAGCCTGACAGGCTCTAATCAGCCCCAGCATTTT. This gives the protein CASSLTGSNQPQHF.

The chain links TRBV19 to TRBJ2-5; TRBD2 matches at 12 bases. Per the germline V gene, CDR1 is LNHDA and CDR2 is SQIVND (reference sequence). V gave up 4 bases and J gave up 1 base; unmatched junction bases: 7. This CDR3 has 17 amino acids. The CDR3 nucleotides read TGTGCCAGTAGTAGGCTAGCGGGGGGGCCCGTCCAAGAGACCCAGTACTTC. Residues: CASSRLAGGPVQETQYF.

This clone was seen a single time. CDR3 sequence: CASSLSPREKLFF. CDR3 in DNA: TGTGCCAGCAGTTTATCTCCTCGTGAAAAACTGTTTTTT. The V call is TRBV12-3 or TRBV12-4, the J call TRBJ1-4; unclear D gene. This CDR3 has 13 amino acids. Trimming stripped 2 bases from V and 7 bases from J, with 8 bases between.

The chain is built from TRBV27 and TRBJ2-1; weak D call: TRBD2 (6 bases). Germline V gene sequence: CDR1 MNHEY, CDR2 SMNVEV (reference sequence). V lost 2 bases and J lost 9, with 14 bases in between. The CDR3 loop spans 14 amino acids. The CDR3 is CASSLRLVEREQFF. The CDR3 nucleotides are TGTGCCAGCAGTTTACGACTAGTAGAGCGTGAGCAGTTCTTC.

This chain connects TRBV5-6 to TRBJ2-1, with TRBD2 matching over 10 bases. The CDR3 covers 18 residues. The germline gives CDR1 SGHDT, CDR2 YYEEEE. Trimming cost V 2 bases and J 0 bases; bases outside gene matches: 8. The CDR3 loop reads CASSFRTSGASSYNEQFF. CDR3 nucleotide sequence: TGTGCCAGCAGCTTCCGGACTAGCGGCGCTAGCTCCTACAATGAGCAGTTCTTC.